The following is a T cell receptor (beta chain) sequence with its context. No antigen is known for it. The entry originates in a study of cytomegalovirus exposure and HLA in healthy donors. Study in general: From donors who were HLA-typed, an early data release held 81 million or so unique TCRs. Genotyping showed roughly 86% of roughly 390 donors falling in the Caucasian-associated ancestry cluster. Overall study findings and caveats: Among the most significant clusters, several appeared linked to common viral pathogens in a later analysis.

The CDR3 has 12 amino acids. CDR1 is LNHNV, CDR2 YYDKDF, per germline (reference sequence). V shed 2 bases and J shed 5 bases, with 6 bases lying between them. Use of 60 Vbeta and 13 Jbeta primers characterized the PCR. Sequenced by immunoSEQ multiplex PCR; TCRdb stores in-frame clones only, minus some. The table records about 160,000 clones, roughly 71% of them present only once. Material for sequencing was PBMCs. The rearrangement joins TRBV15 to TRBJ1-2; D remains ambiguous. The receptor's source is a woman between 50 and 59 years old in good health and CMV-seropositive. The CDR3 reads CATSRTGYGYTF. The CDR3 DNA is TGTGCCACCAGCAGAACCGGGTATGGCTACACCTTC.